This TCR beta chain was obtained from a study of graft-versus-host responses after intestinal transplantation. The wider study: Each patient got anti-thymocyte globulin induction, then tacrolimus and steroids for approximately 3 years. The study's findings and limits: Early post-transplant HvG declines showed an association with peak circulating GvH clone levels. GvH clones detected in recipient marrow included some appearing first in ileum or blood.

With respect to this clone: Antigen: not known.

The assay was immunoSEQ multiplex PCR, and TCRdb's table has in-frame clones only and misses some. The sample has fewer than 80,000 clones, 90% seen once; the top ten hold 1.7%. The length of the CDR3 is 14 residues. Germline CDR1 reads MDHEN; CDR2 reads SYDVKM. V lost 4 bases and J 0 bases, leaving 7 bases between the germline ends. The origin of this receptor is a human donor who was the organ donor for an intestinal transplant. The chain links TRBV28 to TRBJ1-5, with D tentatively TRBD1 (6 bases). The sequences come from unstimulated CD8+ T cells sorted from spleen or lymph node cells, collected before transplant. The CDR3 region is CASSYRDSNQPQHF. CDR3 sequence (DNA): TGTGCCAGCAGTTACAGGGATAGCAATCAGCCCCAGCATTTT. The full variable domain, with the rest looked up from reference TRBV28 and TRBJ1-5, is DVKVTQSSRYLVKRTGEKVFLECVQDMDHENMFWYRQDPGLGLRLIYFSYDVKMKEKGDIPEGYSVSREKKERFSLILESASTNQTSMYLCASSYRDSNQPQHFGDGTRLSIL.